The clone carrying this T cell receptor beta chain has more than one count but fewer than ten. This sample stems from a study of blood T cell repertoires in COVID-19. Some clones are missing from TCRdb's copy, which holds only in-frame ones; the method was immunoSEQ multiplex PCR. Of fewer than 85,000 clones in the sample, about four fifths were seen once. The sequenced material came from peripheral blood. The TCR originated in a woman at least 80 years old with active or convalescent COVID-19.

For the CDR3, the DNA is TGTGCCAGCAGCCGGACTAGGCGGGATACGCAGTATTTT. Translating gives CASSRTRRDTQYF. The rearrangement links TRBV5-6 to TRBJ2-3, with TRBD2 matching 7 bases. The CDR3 extends over 13 amino acids. J was trimmed by 6 bases and V by 4 bases; bases with no gene match: 5. CDR1 is SGHDT, CDR2 YYEEEE, per germline.